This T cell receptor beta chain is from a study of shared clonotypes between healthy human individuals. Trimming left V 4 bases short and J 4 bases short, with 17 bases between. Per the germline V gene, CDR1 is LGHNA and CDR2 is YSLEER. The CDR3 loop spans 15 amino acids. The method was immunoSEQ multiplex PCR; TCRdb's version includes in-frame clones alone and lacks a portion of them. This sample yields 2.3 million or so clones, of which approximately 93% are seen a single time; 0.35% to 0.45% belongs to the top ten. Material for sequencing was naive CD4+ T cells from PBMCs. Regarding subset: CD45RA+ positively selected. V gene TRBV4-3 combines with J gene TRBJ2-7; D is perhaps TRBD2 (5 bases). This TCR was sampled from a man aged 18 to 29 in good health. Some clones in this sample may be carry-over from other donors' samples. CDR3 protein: CASSRDRRTGYEQYF. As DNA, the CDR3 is TGCGCCAGCAGCCGAGATAGACGGACGGGGTACGAGCAGTACTTC.